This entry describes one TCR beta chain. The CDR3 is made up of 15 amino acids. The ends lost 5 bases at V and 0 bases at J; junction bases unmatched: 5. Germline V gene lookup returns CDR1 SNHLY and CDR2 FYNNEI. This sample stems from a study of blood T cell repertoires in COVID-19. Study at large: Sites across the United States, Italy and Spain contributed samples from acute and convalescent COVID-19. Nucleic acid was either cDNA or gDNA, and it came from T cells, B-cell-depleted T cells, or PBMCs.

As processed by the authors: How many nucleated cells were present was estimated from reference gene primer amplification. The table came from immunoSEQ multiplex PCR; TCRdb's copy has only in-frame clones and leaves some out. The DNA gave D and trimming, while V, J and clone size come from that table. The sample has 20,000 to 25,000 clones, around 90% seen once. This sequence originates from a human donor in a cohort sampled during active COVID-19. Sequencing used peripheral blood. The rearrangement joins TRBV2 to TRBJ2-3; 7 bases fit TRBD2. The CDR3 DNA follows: TGTGCCAGCAGTCCACTAGCGTCTAGCACAGATACGCAGTATTTT. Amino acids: CASSPLASSTDTQYF.